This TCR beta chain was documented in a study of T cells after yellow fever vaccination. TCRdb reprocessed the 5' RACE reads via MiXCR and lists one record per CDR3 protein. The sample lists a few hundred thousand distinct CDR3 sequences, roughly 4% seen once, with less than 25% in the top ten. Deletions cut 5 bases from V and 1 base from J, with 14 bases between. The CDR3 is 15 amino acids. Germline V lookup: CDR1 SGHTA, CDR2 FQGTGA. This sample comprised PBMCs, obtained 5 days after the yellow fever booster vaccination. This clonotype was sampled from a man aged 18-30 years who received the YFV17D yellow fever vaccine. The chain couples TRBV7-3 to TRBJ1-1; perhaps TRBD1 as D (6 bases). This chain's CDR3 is CASSLPGAPNTEAFF. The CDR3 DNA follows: TGTGCCAGCAGCCTCCCAGGGGCGCCGAACACTGAAGCTTTCTTT.